Below, one TCR beta chain is given with its context. The junction shows a germline mismatch at one end, possibly a read error. These data originate in a study of tumor and adjacent non-tumor tissue in lung cancer. TCRbeta libraries were built with three rounds of nested PCR, modified from ARM-PCR. TCRdb ran MiXCR on the multiplex PCR reads and lists one entry per CDR3 protein. The sample holds tens of thousands of distinct CDR3 sequences, about 70% seen once. The CDR3 has 16 amino acids. CDR1 is SGHTA, CDR2 FQGNSA, per germline. The template was RNA from unsorted bulk tissue. This non-tumor lung sample came from over 3 cm beyond the tumor edge.

The specimen was distant non-tumor lung tissue. The chain carries TRBV7-2 and TRBJ2-3; D is possibly TRBD2 (6 bases). The TCR sequence derives from a woman in her sixties with non-small cell lung cancer. CDR3 in DNA: TGTGCCAGCAGCTTAGTGGCGGGAAAGAGCACAGAAACGCAGTATTTT. It encodes CASSLVAGKSTETQYF.